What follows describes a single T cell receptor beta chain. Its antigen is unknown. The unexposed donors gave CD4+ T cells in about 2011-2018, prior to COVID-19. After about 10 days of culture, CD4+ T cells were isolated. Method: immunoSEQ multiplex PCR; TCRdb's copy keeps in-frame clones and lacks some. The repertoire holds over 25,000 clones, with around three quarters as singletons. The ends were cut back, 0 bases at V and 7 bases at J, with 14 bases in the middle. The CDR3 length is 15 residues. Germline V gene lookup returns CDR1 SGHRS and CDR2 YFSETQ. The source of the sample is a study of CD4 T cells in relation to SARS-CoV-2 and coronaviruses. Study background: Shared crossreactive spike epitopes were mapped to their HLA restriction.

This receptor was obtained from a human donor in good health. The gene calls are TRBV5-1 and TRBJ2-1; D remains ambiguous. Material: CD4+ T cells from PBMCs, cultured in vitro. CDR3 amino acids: CASSLGLVGTNEQFF. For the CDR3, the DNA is TGCGCCAGCAGCTTGGGACTGGTAGGAACAAATGAGCAGTTCTTC. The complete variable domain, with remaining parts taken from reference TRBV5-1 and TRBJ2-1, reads KAGVTQTPRYLIKTRGQQVTLSCSPISGHRSVSWYQQTPGQGLQFLFEYFSETQRNKGNFPGRFSGRQFSNSRSEMNVSTLELGDSALYLCASSLGLVGTNEQFFGPGTRLTVL.